Reported below is one T cell receptor beta chain. Its antigen remains unidentified. CDR3 length: 14 amino acids. Trimming shortened V by 1 base and J by 5 bases, and 15 bases separated the two germline ends. Germline V gene lookup returns CDR1 GTSNPN and CDR2 SVGIG (reference sequence). The sample belongs to a study of early stage breast cancer tumors. The overall study: The ER+/PR+/HER2- tumors included about 8 ductal and a handful of lobular carcinomas.

TCRdb's table, derived via immunoSEQ multiplex PCR, lists solely in-frame clones and lacks some. The sample records fewer than 30,000 clones, around 50% being singletons. Tumor samples used roughly 20-50 mg of diced tissue. Study outcomes and limitations: Blood repertoires resembled normal breast more than tumor. Compared with adjacent normal breast, tumors showed about 2.4-fold denser, more clonal T cells.

J is TRBJ2-7 and V is TRBV30; D unresolved. What was sequenced was breast tumor tissue. The origin of this receptor is a person in their fifties with breast cancer. The CDR3 DNA reads TGTGCCTGGAGTGCCCCCCGGTCATACCACGAGCAGTACTTC. Protein product: CAWSAPRSYHEQYF.